The 5 T cell receptor beta chains reported below all come from one sample, sequenced in a study of shared clonotypes between healthy human individuals. Repertoires were generated with immunoSEQ multiplex PCR, while TCRdb's copy carries only in-frame clones and drops some. The sample has 470,000 or so clones, approximately 84% seen once. The sample taken for sequencing was PBMCs. These receptors were collected from a woman in her thirties or forties in good health. Some clones in this sample may be carry-over from other donors' samples.

The rearrangement links TRBV5-6 to TRBJ2-7; D is ambiguous. The CDR3 covers 14 residues. In germline, CDR1 is SGHDT, CDR2 YYEEEE. V lost 0 bases and J 3 bases, leaving 10 bases between the germline ends. The CDR3: CASSLGRSRYEQYF. The CDR3 DNA sequence: TGTGCCAGCAGCTTGGGTCGCAGCCGCTACGAGCAGTACTTC. The whole variable domain, filled in from reference TRBV5-6 and TRBJ2-7, reads DAGVTQSPTHLIKTRGQQVTLRCSPKSGHDTVSWYQQALGQGPQFIFQYYEEEERQRGNFPDRFSGHQFPNYSSELNVNALLLGDSALYLCASSLGRSRYEQYFGPGTRLTVT.

The chain links TRBV15 to TRBJ2-5; D may be TRBD2 (6 bases). The CDR3 runs to 14 residues. The V and J ends lost 2 bases and 7 bases respectively, with 14 bases between them. Germline loops: CDR1 LNHNV, CDR2 YYDKDF (reference sequence). CDR3: CATSRTLAELTQYF. CDR3 nucleotide sequence: TGTGCCACCAGCAGAACTTTAGCGGAGCTGACCCAGTACTTC.

This clone was recorded many times. The rearrangement links TRBV6-4 to TRBJ2-3; 8 bases are a match to TRBD1. Losses at the gene ends were 5 bases for V and 5 bases for J; bases not matched to a gene: 3. The CDR3 covers 13 residues. The germline V gene has CDR1 MRHNA and CDR2 SNTAGT. The CDR3 region is CASSMDREDTQYF. CDR3 bases: TGTGCCAGCAGTATGGACAGGGAAGATACGCAGTATTTT.

The J gene is TRBJ2-7, the V gene TRBV5-6; possibly TRBD1 or TRBD2 for D (5 bases each). From germline, CDR1 is SGHDT and CDR2 YYEEEE. The CDR3 runs to 14 residues. V lost 7 bases, J lost 0 bases, and 14 bases lay in between. CDR3 nucleotides: TGTGCCAGCGAAAGGGGACGGAGCTCCTACGAGCAGTACTTC. Its translation is CASERGRSSYEQYF.

The sample holds one count of this clone. The rearrangement links TRBV7-2 to TRBJ1-4; TRBD1 is a possible D gene (6 bases). Germline CDR1 and CDR2: SGHTA and FQGNSA. This CDR3 is built from 14 residues. V lost 2 bases, J lost 7 bases, and 11 bases lay in between. In DNA, the CDR3 is TGTGCCAGCAGCTTAAAGGGGGAGAGTGAAAAACTGTTTTTT. Protein sequence: CASSLKGESEKLFF.